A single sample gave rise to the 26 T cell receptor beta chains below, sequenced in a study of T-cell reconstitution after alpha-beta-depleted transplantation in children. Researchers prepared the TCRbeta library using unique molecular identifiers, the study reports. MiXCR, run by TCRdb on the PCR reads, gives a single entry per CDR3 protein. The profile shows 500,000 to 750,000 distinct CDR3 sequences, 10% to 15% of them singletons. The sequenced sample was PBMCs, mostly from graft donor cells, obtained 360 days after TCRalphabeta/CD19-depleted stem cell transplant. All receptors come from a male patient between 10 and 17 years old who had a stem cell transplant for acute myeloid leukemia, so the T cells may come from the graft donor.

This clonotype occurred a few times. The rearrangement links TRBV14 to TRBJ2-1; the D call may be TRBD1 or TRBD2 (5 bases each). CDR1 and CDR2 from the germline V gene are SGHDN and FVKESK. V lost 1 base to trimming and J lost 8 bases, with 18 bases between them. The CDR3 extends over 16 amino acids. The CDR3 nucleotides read TGTGCCAGCAGCCAAGTGCCGGGGCTAGGAGATGATGAGCAGTTCTTC. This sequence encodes CASSQVPGLGDDEQFF.

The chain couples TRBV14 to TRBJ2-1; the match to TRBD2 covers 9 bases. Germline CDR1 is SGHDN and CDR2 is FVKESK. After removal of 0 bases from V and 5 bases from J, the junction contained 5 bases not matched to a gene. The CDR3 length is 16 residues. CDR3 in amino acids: CASSQDRLAGNNEQFF. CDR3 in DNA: TGTGCCAGCAGCCAAGATAGGCTAGCGGGGAACAATGAGCAGTTCTTC.

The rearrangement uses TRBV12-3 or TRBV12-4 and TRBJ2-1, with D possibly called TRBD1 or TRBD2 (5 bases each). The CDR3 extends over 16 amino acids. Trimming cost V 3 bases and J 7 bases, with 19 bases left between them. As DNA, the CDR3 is TGTGCCAGCAGTTTCCCGGTGGGGGTTAAAAGAAATGAGCAGTTCTTC. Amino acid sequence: CASSFPVGVKRNEQFF.

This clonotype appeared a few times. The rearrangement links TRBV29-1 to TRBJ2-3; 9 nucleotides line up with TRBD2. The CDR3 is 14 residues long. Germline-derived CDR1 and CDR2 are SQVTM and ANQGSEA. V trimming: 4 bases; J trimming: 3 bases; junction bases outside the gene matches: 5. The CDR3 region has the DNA TGCAGCGTTGTCAGGAGCGGGAGGACAGATACGCAGTATTTT. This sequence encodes CSVVRSGRTDTQYF.

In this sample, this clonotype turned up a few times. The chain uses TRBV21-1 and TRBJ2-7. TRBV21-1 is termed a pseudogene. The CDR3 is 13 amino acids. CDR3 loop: CASSKVPRYEQYF. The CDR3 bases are TGTGCCAGCAGCAAAGTACCTCGCTACGAGCAGTACTTC.

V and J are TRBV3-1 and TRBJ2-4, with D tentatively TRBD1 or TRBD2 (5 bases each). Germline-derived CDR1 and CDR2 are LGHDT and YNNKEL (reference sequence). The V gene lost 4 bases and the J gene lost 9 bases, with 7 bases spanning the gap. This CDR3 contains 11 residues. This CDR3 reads CASSPGGIQYF. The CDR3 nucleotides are TGTGCCAGCAGCCCTGGGGGCATTCAGTACTTC.

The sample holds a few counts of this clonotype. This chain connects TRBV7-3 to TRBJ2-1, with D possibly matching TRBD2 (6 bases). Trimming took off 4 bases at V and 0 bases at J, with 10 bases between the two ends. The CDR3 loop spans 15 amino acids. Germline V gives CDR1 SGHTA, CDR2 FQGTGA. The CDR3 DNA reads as TGTGCCAGCAGCTGGGACTTGAGCTCCTACAATGAGCAGTTCTTC. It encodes CASSWDLSSYNEQFF.

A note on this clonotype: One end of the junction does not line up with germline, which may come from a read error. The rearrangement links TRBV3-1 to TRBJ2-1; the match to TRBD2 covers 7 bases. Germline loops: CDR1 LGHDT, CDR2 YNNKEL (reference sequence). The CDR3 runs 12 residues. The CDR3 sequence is CASSHDGSGWDF. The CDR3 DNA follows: TGTGCCAGCAGCCATGATGGTAGCGGGTGGGACTTC.

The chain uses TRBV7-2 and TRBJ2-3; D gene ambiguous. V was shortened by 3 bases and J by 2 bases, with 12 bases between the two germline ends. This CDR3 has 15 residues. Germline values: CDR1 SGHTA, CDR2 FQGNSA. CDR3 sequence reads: CASSFTLSITDTQYF. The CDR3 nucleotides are TGTGCCAGCAGCTTCACGCTTAGTATCACAGATACGCAGTATTTT.

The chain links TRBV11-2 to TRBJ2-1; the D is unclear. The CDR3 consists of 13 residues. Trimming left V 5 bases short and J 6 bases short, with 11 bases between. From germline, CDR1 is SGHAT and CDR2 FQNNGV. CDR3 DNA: TGTGCCAGCAGCCCCCGAAGTGGCAATGAGCAGTTCTTC. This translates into CASSPRSGNEQFF.

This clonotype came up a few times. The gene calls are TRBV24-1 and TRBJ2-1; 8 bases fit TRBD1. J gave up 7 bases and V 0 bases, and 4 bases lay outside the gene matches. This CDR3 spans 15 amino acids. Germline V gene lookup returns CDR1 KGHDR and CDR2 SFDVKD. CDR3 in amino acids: CATSDLQGARNEQFF. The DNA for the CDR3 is TGTGCCACCAGTGATTTGCAGGGGGCGCGAAATGAGCAGTTCTTC.

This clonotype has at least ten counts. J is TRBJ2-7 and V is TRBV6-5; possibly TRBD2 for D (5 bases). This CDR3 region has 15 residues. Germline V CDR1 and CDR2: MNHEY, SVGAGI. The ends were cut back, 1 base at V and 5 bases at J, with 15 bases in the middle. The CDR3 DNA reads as TGTGCCAGCAGTTACTTGAGCGGTGCTGGGGACGAGCAGTACTTC. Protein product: CASSYLSGAGDEQYF.

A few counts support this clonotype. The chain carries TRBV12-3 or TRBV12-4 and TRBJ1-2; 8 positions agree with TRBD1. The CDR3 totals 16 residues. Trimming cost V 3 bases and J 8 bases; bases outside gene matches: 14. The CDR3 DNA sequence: TGTGCCAGCAGTTTTCCCGCAGGGGGCGCATTAGAGGGCTACACCTTC. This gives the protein CASSFPAGGALEGYTF.

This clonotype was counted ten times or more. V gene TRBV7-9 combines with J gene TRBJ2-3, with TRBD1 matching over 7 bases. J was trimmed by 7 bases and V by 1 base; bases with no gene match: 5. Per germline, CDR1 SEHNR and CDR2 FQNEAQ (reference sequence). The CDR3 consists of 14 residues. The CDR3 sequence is CASSLEQGPNTQYF. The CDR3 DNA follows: TGTGCCAGCAGCTTAGAACAGGGGCCAAATACGCAGTATTTT. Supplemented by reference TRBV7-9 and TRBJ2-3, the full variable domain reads DTGVSQNPRHKITKRGQNVTFRCDPISEHNRLYWYRQTLGQGPEFLTYFQNEAQLEKSRLLSDRFSAERPKGSFSTLEIQRTEQGDSAMYLCASSLEQGPNTQYFGPGTRLTVL.

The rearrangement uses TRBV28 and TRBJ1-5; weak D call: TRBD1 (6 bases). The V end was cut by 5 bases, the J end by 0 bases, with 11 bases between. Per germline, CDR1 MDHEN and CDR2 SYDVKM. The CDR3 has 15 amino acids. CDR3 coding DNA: TGTGCCAGCAGTCCCGGGACATTTAGCAATCAGCCCCAGCATTTT. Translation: CASSPGTFSNQPQHF.

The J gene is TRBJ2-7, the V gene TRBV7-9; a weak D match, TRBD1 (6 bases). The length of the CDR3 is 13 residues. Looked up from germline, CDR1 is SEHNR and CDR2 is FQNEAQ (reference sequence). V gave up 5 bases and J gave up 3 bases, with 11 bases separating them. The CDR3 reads CASSPWTVYEQYF. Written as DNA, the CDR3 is TGTGCCAGCAGCCCCTGGACAGTCTACGAGCAGTACTTC.

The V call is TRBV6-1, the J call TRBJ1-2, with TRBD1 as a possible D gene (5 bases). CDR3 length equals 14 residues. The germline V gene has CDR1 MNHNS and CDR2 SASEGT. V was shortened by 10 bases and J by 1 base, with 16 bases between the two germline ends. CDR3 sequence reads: CATNTGAFNYGYTF. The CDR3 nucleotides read TGTGCCACGAATACCGGGGCCTTTAACTATGGCTACACCTTC.

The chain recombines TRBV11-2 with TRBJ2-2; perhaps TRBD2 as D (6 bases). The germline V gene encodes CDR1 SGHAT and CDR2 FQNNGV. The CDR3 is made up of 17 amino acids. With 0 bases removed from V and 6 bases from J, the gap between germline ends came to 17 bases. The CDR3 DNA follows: TGTGCCAGCAGCTTAGAAGAAAGGGGACCGGGGGCCGGGGAGCTGTTTTTT. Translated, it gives CASSLEERGPGAGELFF.

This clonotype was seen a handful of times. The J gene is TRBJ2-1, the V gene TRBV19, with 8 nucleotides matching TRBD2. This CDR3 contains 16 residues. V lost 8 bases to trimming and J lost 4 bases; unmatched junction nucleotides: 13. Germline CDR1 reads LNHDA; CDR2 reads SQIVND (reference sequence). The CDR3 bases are TGTGCCAGTCAGGAAGCCGGGACTAGAGCATACAATGAGCAGTTCTTC. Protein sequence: CASQEAGTRAYNEQFF.

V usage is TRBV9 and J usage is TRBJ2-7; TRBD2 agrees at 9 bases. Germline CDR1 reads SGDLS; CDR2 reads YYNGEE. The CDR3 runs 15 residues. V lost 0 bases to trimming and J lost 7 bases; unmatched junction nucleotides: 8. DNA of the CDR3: TGTGCCAGCAGCGTAGGTGGCGGGAGGGCCGATGAGCAGTACTTC. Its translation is CASSVGGGRADEQYF.

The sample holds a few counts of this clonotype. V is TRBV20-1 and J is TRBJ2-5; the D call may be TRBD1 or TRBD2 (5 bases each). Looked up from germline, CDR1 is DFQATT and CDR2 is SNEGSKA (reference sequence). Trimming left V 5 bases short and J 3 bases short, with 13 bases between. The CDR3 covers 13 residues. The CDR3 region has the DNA TGCAGTGCTTTCCGGGACGAAAAAGAGACCCAGTACTTC. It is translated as CSAFRDEKETQYF.

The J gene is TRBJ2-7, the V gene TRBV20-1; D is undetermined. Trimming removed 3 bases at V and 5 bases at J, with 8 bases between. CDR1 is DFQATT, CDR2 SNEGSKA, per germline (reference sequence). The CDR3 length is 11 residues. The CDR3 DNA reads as TGCAGTGCTAGTGTCCTAGACGAGCAGTACTTC. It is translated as CSASVLDEQYF.

The CDR3 protein is CASSLEYGGYTF. CDR3 bases: TGCGCCAGCAGCTTGGAATACGGCGGCTACACCTTC. The chain is built from TRBV5-1 and TRBJ1-2; D is unclear. Germline V gene lookup returns CDR1 SGHRS and CDR2 YFSETQ. The CDR3 totals 12 residues. V was clipped by 0 bases and J by 8 bases, with 8 bases between them. Full variable domain (missing parts from reference TRBV5-1 and TRBJ1-2): KAGVTQTPRYLIKTRGQQVTLSCSPISGHRSVSWYQQTPGQGLQFLFEYFSETQRNKGNFPGRFSGRQFSNSRSEMNVSTLELGDSALYLCASSLEYGGYTFGSGTRLTVV.

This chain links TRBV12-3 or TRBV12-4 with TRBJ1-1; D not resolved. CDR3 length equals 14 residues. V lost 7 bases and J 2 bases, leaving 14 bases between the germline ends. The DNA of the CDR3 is TGTGCCAGCATCAACCCCCGGACCAACACTGAAGCTTTCTTT. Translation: CASINPRTNTEAFF.

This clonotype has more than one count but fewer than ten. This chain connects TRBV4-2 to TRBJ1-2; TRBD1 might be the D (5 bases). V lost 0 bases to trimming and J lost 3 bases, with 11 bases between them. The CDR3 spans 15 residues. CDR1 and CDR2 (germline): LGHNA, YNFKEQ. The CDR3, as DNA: TGTGCCAGCAGCCAAGATCAAGGGGAACACTATGGCTACACCTTC. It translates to CASSQDQGEHYGYTF.

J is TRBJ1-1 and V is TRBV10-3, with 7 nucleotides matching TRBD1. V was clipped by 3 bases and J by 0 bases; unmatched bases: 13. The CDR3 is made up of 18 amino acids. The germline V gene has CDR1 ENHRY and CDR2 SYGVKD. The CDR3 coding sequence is TGTGCCATCAGTGAACAACGAAGGACAGGATTCTTGAACACTGAAGCTTTCTTT. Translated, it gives CAISEQRRTGFLNTEAFF.